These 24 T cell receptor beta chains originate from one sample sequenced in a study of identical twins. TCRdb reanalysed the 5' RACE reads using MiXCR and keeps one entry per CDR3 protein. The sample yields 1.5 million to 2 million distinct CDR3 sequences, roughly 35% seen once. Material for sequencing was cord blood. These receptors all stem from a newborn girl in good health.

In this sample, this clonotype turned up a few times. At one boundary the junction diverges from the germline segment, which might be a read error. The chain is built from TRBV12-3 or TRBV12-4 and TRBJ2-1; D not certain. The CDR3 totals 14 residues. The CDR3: CASSPVPTHNGQFF. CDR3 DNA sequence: TGTGCCAGCAGTCCCGTTCCGACCCACAATGGGCAGTTCTTC.

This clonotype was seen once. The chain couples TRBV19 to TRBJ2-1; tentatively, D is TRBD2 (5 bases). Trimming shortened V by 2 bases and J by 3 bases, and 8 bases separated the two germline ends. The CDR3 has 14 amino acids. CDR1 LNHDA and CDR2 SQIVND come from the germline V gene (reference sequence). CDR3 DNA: TGTGCCAGTAGTATACGGGATTACTACAATGAGCAGTTCTTC. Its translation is CASSIRDYYNEQFF.

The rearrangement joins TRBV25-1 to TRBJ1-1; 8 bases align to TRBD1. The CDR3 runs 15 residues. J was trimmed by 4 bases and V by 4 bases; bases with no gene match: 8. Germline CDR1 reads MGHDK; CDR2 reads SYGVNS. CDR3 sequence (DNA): TGTGCCAGCAGTGGGACAGGGCCCGAGGGCACTGAAGCTTTCTTT. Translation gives CASSGTGPEGTEAFF. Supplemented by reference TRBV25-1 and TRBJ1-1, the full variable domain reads EADIYQTPRYLVIGTGKKITLECSQTMGHDKMYWYQQDPGMELHLIHYSYGVNSTEKGDLSSESTVSRIRTEHFPLTLESARPSHTSQYLCASSGTGPEGTEAFFGQGTRLTVV.

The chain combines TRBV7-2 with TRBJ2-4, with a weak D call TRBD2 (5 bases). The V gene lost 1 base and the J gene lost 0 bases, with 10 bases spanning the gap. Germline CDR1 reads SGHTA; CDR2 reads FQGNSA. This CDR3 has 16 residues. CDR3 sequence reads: CASSLVPGVAKNIQYF. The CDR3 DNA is TGTGCCAGCAGCTTAGTGCCCGGGGTAGCCAAAAACATTCAGTACTTC.

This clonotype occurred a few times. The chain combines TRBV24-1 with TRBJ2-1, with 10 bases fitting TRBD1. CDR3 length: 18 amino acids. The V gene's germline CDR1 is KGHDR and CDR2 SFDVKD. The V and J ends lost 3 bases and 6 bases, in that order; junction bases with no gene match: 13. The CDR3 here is CATSDRPWTGGVFNEQFF. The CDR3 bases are TGTGCCACCAGTGATCGCCCCTGGACAGGGGGTGTGTTCAATGAGCAGTTCTTC.

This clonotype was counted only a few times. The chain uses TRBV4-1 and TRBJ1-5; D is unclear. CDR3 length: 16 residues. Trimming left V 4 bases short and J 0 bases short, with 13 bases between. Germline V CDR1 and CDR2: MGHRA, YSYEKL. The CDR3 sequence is CASSPQQVSSNQPQHF. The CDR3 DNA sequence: TGCGCCAGCAGCCCGCAACAAGTGAGTAGCAATCAGCCCCAGCATTTT.

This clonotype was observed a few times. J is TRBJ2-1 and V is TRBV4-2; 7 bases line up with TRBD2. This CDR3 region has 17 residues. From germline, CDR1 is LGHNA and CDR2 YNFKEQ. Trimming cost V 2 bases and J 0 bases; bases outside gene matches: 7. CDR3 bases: TGTGCCAGCAGCCAACAGGGCGGGGGTAGCTCCTACAATGAGCAGTTCTTC. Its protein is CASSQQGGGSSYNEQFF.

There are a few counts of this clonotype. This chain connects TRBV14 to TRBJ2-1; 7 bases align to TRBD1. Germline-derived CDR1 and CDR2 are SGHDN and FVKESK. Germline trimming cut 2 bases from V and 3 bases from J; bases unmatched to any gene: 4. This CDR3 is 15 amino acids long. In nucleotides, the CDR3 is TGTGCCAGCAGCCAATTCCAGGGGGTCTACAATGAGCAGTTCTTC. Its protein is CASSQFQGVYNEQFF.

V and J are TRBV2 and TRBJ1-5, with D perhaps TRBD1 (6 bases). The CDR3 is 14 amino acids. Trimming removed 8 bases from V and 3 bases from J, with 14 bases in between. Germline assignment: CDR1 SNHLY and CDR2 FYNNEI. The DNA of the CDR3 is TGTGCCAGCGGGGGACAAGGTTTCAATCAGCCCCAGCATTTT. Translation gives CASGGQGFNQPQHF.

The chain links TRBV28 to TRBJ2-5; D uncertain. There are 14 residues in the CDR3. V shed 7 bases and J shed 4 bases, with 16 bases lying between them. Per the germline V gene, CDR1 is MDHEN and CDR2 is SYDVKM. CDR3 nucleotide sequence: TGTGCCAGCAATTCCAGGTCCGCGGTAGAGACCCAGTACTTC. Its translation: CASNSRSAVETQYF.

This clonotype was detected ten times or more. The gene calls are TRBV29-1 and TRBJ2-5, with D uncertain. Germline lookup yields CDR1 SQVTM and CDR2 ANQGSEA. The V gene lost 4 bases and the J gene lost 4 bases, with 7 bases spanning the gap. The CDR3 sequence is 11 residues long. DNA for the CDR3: TGCAGCGTTGTCCCCCGAGAGACCCAGTACTTC. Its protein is CSVVPRETQYF.

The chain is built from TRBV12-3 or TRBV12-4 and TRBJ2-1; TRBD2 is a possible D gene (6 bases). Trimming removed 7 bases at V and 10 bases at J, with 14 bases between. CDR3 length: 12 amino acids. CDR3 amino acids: CASKRDSGEQFF. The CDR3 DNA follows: TGTGCCAGCAAACGGGACTCTGGGGAGCAGTTCTTC.

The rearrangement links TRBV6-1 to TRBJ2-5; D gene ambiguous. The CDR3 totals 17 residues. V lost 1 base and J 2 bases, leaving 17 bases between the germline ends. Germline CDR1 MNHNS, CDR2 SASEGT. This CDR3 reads CASSEVRLAPGQETQYF. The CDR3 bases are TGTGCCAGCAGTGAAGTGCGGTTAGCCCCCGGGCAAGAGACCCAGTACTTC.

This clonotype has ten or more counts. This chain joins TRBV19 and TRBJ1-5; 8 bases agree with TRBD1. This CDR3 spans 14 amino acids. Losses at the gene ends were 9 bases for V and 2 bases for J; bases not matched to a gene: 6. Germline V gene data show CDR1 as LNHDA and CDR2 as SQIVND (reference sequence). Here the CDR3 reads CASSKTGGNQPQHF. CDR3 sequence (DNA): TGTGCCAGCAGCAAGACAGGGGGCAATCAGCCCCAGCATTTT.

In nucleotides, the CDR3 is TGCGCCAGCAGTGATCGCGGGAGACGCACAGATACGCAGTATTTT. Its translation: CASSDRGRRTDTQYF. This chain links TRBV10-2 with TRBJ2-3, with TRBD2 identical over 7 bases. Germline CDR1 is WSHSY and CDR2 is SAAADI. The J segment lost 1 base and the V segment lost 3 bases, leaving 4 bases of the junction unmatched. This CDR3 is 15 amino acids long.

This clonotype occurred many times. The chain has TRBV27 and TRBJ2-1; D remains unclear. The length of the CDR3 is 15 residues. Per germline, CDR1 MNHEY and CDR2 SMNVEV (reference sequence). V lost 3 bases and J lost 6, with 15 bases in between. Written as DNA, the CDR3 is TGTGCCAGCAGTTTCCTTACTTCCTACACCAATGAGCAGTTCTTC. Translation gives CASSFLTSYTNEQFF.

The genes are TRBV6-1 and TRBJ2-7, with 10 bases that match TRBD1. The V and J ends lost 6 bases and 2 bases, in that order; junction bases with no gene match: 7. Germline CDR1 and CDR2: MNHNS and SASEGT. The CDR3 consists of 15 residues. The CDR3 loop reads CASRRGQGLTYEQYF. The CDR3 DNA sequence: TGTGCCAGCAGGCGGGGACAGGGGCTAACCTACGAGCAGTACTTC.

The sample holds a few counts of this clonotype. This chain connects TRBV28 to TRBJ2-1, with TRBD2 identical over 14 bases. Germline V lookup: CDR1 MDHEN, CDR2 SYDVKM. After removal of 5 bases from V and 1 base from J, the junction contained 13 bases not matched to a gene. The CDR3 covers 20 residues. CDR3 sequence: CASSPQTSGRALRSYNEQFF. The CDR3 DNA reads TGTGCCAGCAGTCCACAGACTAGCGGGAGGGCCCTCAGGTCCTACAATGAGCAGTTCTTC.

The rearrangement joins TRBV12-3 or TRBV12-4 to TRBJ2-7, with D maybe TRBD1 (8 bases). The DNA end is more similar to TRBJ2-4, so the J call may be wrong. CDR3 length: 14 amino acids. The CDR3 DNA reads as TGTGCCAGCAGTGGCCGGACAGGGAGGGACATTCAGTACTTC. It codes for CASSGRTGRDIQYF.

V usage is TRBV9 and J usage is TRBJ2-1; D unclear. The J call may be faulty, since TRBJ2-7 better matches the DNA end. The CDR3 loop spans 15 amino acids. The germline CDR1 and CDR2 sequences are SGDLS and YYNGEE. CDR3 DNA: TGTGCCAGCAGCGCAAACACTAACTCCTACAATGAGCAGTACTTC. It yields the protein CASSANTNSYNEQYF.

CDR3 DNA sequence: TGTGCCAGCAGGGTACTAGCGCAGGTAGACAATGAGCAGTTCTTC. This sequence encodes CASRVLAQVDNEQFF. The genes are TRBV27 and TRBJ2-1; TRBD2 matches 7 bases. CDR3 length: 15 amino acids. Germline loops: CDR1 MNHEY, CDR2 SMNVEV (reference sequence). The V and J ends lost 6 bases and 5 bases, in that order; junction bases with no gene match: 10.

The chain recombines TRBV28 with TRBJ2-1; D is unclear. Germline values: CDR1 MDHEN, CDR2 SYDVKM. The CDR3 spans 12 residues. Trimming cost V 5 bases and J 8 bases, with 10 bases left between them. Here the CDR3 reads CASSGAGDEQFF. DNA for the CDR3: TGTGCCAGCAGTGGCGCTGGGGATGAGCAGTTCTTC. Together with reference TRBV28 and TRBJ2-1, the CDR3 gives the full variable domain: DVKVTQSSRYLVKRTGEKVFLECVQDMDHENMFWYRQDPGLGLRLIYFSYDVKMKEKGDIPEGYSVSREKKERFSLILESASTNQTSMYLCASSGAGDEQFFGPGTRLTVL.

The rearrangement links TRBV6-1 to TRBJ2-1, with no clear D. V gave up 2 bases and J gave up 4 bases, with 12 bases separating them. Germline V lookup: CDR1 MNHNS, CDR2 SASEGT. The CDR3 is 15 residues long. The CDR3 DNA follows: TGTGCCAGCAGTGAACTTGGTAGCAGATACAATGAGCAGTTCTTC. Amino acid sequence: CASSELGSRYNEQFF.

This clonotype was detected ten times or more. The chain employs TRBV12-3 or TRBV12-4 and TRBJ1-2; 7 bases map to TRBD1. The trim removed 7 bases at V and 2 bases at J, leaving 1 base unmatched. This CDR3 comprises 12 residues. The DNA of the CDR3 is TGTGCCAGCAAGGGGGCGAACTATGGCTACACCTTC. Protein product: CASKGANYGYTF.